This T cell receptor beta chain was sequenced for a study of cytomegalovirus exposure and HLA in healthy donors. Study-wide results and limits: Later analysis showed most CMV-associated TCR beta chains appearing HLA-restricted. Relative to equally common others, HLA-associated TCR beta chains showed greater clonal expansion in a later analysis. Earlier analysis looked at TCR beta V segments, and most were productive about 90% or about 30% of the time.

Trimming shortened V by 6 bases and J by 4 bases, and 16 bases separated the two germline ends. The CDR3 length is 14 residues. Germline CDR1 SGHAT, CDR2 FQNNGV. Comments on this clone: What it binds is unknown.

It was with 60 Vbeta and 13 Jbeta primers that the PCR ran. TCRdb's table, derived via immunoSEQ multiplex PCR, lists solely in-frame clones and lacks some. Here the sample spans roughly 100,000 clones, roughly two thirds being singletons. The sequenced material came from PBMCs. This chain joins TRBV11-2 and TRBJ2-7; possible D gene TRBD1, 5 bases. The clonotype was recovered from a female donor in good health and CMV-seronegative. CDR3 in DNA: TGTGCCAGCAGTTTGACAGATACTACGTACGAGCAGTACTTC. Protein product: CASSLTDTTYEQYF. Full variable domain (remainder filled in from reference TRBV11-2 and TRBJ2-7): EAGVAQSPRYKIIEKRQSVAFWCNPISGHATLYWYQQILGQGPKLLIQFQNNGVVDDSQLPKDRFSAERLKGVDSTLKIQPAKLEDSAVYLCASSLTDTTYEQYFGPGTRLTVT.